Described below is a single T cell receptor beta chain sequence and its context. Germline assignment: CDR1 SGHRS and CDR2 YFSETQ. CDR3 length: 14 residues. With 4 bases clipped from V and 9 bases from J, the junction kept 8 bases outside the gene matches. The data belong to a study of blood T cell repertoires in COVID-19. As handled by the study authors: How many nucleated cells were present was estimated from reference gene primer amplification. Libraries were prepared by immunoSEQ multiplex PCR; TCRdb keeps only in-frame clonotypes and omits some of them. The V and J calls and the clone size are those of that table, but D and trimming were determined from the DNA. The sample includes roughly 230,000 clones, 70% to 90% seen only once; the top ten take more than 0.75%.

This rearrangement joins TRBV5-1 to TRBJ2-1; 9 bases align to TRBD1. Material for sequencing was peripheral blood. The sequence derives from a man in his forties with acute or convalescent COVID-19. CDR3 in DNA: TGCGCCAGCAGCGCGGGACAGGGAAATGGTGAGCAGTTCTTC. Protein product: CASSAGQGNGEQFF. The full variable domain, its missing parts supplied by reference TRBV5-1 and TRBJ2-1, is KAGVTQTPRYLIKTRGQQVTLSCSPISGHRSVSWYQQTPGQGLQFLFEYFSETQRNKGNFPGRFSGRQFSNSRSEMNVSTLELGDSALYLCASSAGQGNGEQFFGPGTRLTVL.